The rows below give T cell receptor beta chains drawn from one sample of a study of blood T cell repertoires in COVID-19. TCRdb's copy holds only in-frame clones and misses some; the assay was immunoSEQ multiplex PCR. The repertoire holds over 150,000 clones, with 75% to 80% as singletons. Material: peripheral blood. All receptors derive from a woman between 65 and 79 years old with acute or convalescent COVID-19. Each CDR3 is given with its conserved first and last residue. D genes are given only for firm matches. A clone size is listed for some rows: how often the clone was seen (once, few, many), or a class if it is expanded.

CDR3 DNA: TGTGCCAGCTCATTCGAAGGGCCTAGCGGGAGACAGACCCAGTACTTC
CDR3 protein: CASSFEGPSGRQTQYF
J gene: TRBJ2-5
clone size: NA
V gene: TRBV18
D gene: TRBD2

CDR3 DNA: TGTGCCAGCAGCTTAGTGGAGTACGAGCAGTACTTC
CDR3 protein: CASSLVEYEQYF
J gene: TRBJ2-7
clone size: few
V gene: TRBV7-9
D gene: NA

CDR3 DNA: TGTGCCAGCAGTGTATTTCTGGCTTTTGAAGCTTTCTTT
CDR3 protein: CASSVFLAFEAFF
J gene: TRBJ1-1
clone size: NA
V gene: TRBV28
D gene: NA

CDR3 DNA: TGTGCCAGCAGTGCCCCACAACAGGCGGGAGGGAGGTCCTACGAGCAGTACTTC
CDR3 protein: CASSAPQQAGGRSYEQYF
J gene: TRBJ2-7
clone size: NA
V gene: TRBV2
D gene: TRBD2

CDR3 DNA: TGCGCCAGCAGCCCCGACCGGGACAGGGCCTACGAGCAGTACTTC
CDR3 protein: CASSPDRDRAYEQYF
J gene: TRBJ2-7
clone size: NA
V gene: TRBV5-1
D gene: TRBD1

CDR3 DNA: TGCGCCAGCAGCTTGGTACCCCCAGGGATCTACAATGAGCAGTTCTTC
CDR3 protein: CASSLVPPGIYNEQFF
J gene: TRBJ2-1
clone size: NA
V gene: TRBV5-1
D gene: NA

CDR3 DNA: TGTGCCAGTAGTATAGATCACAGAAACGGCTACACCTTC
CDR3 protein: CASSIDHRNGYTF
J gene: TRBJ1-2
clone size: NA
V gene: TRBV19
D gene: NA

CDR3 DNA: TGCGCCAGCAGCTTGGTCCAGGGGGGAGAGACCCAGTACTTC
CDR3 protein: CASSLVQGGETQYF
J gene: TRBJ2-5
clone size: NA
V gene: TRBV5-1
D gene: NA

CDR3 DNA: TGTGCCAGCAGCTTGCTGGAGGAGCAGTACTTC
CDR3 protein: CASSLLEEQYF
J gene: TRBJ2-7
clone size: NA
V gene: TRBV5-8
D gene: NA

CDR3 DNA: TGTGCCAGCAGTTTATGGAGGGGTAATGGCTACACCTTC
CDR3 protein: CASSLWRGNGYTF
J gene: TRBJ1-2
clone size: once
V gene: TRBV27
D gene: NA

CDR3 DNA: TGTGCCAGCAGCTTAATGGGGAGGGACACCATATATTTT
CDR3 protein: CASSLMGRDTIYF
J gene: TRBJ1-3
clone size: NA
V gene: TRBV7-2
D gene: NA

CDR3 DNA: TGCAGTGCCAGTCCCCCGGGTAGCCACGAGCAGTACTTC
CDR3 protein: CSASPPGSHEQYF
J gene: TRBJ2-7
clone size: NA
V gene: TRBV20-1
D gene: NA

CDR3 DNA: TGTGCCAGTAGTACAATTGGACAGGGCGATTCACCCCTCCACTTT
CDR3 protein: CASSTIGQGDSPLHF
J gene: TRBJ1-6
clone size: NA
V gene: TRBV19
D gene: TRBD1

CDR3 DNA: TGCGCCAGCAGCTTGGGGGAGATTGGCAATGAGCAGTTCTTC
CDR3 protein: CASSLGEIGNEQFF
J gene: TRBJ2-1
clone size: once
V gene: TRBV5-1
D gene: NA

CDR3 DNA: TGCGCCAGCAGGCCAGCGGGAGGAGCGAACACCGGGGAGCTGTTTTTT
CDR3 protein: CASRPAGGANTGELFF
J gene: TRBJ2-2
clone size: NA
V gene: TRBV10-1
D gene: TRBD2

CDR3 DNA: TGTGCCACCAGTGATAAGACTGGGAGCAAGTCCTACAATGAGCAGTTCTTC
CDR3 protein: CATSDKTGSKSYNEQFF
J gene: TRBJ2-1
clone size: NA
V gene: TRBV24-1
D gene: NA

CDR3 DNA: TGTGCCAGCTCACGGCCCGGACTAGCGGGAGGGAACGAGCAGTACTTC
CDR3 protein: CASSRPGLAGGNEQYF
J gene: TRBJ2-7
clone size: NA
V gene: TRBV18
D gene: TRBD2

CDR3 DNA: TGTGCCAGCAGCCCAGGAAGGGACAGTGGCTACACCTTC
CDR3 protein: CASSPGRDSGYTF
J gene: TRBJ1-2
clone size: NA
V gene: TRBV7-6
D gene: TRBD1

CDR3 DNA: TGCGCCAGCAGCTTTAGTCCTGGAAACACCATATATTTT
CDR3 protein: CASSFSPGNTIYF
J gene: TRBJ1-3
clone size: NA
V gene: TRBV5-1
D gene: NA

CDR3 DNA: TGCAGCGTTGACCAGGCCTATGGCTACACCTTC
CDR3 protein: CSVDQAYGYTF
J gene: TRBJ1-2
clone size: NA
V gene: TRBV29-1
D gene: NA

CDR3 DNA: TGTGCCAGCAGTGACACCGGGACTTCAGACGAGCAGTACTTC
CDR3 protein: CASSDTGTSDEQYF
J gene: TRBJ2-7
clone size: once
V gene: TRBV25-1
D gene: NA

CDR3 DNA: TGTGCCAGCGGTCAGGTGATACAAGAGACCCAGTACTTC
CDR3 protein: CASGQVIQETQYF
J gene: TRBJ2-5
clone size: NA
V gene: TRBV27
D gene: NA

CDR3 DNA: TGTGCCAGCAGCCCCAGGGGTCTAGCGGGAGGCTACGAGCAGTACTTC
CDR3 protein: CASSPRGLAGGYEQYF
J gene: TRBJ2-7
clone size: NA
V gene: TRBV11-2
D gene: TRBD2

CDR3 DNA: TGTGCCAGCAGCCAAGATCTTTTGGCAGGGAGGGAAAAACTGTTTTTT
CDR3 protein: CASSQDLLAGREKLFF
J gene: TRBJ1-4
clone size: few
V gene: TRBV3-1/TRBV3-2
D gene: NA

CDR3 DNA: TGTGCCAGCAGCCCCCTACGGGGGTGGGGGAACACCGGGGAGCTGTTTTTT
CDR3 protein: CASSPLRGWGNTGELFF
J gene: TRBJ2-2
clone size: NA
V gene: TRBV11-2
D gene: NA

CDR3 DNA: TGTGCCAGTAGTAGTGGAGAGATAACAGATACGCAGTATTTT
CDR3 protein: CASSSGEITDTQYF
J gene: TRBJ2-3
clone size: NA
V gene: TRBV19
D gene: NA

CDR3 DNA: TGTGCCAGCAGCCCGGGGGTAAACACAGATACGCAGTATTTT
CDR3 protein: CASSPGVNTDTQYF
J gene: TRBJ2-3
clone size: NA
V gene: TRBV5-5
D gene: NA

CDR3 DNA: TGTGCCAGCAGCCCCAGCTGGGGAGCAACTAATGAAAAACTGTTTTTT
CDR3 protein: CASSPSWGATNEKLFF
J gene: TRBJ1-4
clone size: NA
V gene: TRBV11-2
D gene: NA

CDR3 DNA: TGTGCCAGCAACAACAGGGGAGAAGAGACCCAGTACTTC
CDR3 protein: CASNNRGEETQYF
J gene: TRBJ2-5
clone size: NA
V gene: TRBV2
D gene: TRBD1

CDR3 DNA: TGTGCCAGCAGTAGGACTACCGCCTACAATGAGCAGTTCTTC
CDR3 protein: CASSRTTAYNEQFF
J gene: TRBJ2-1
clone size: NA
V gene: TRBV6-5
D gene: NA

CDR3 DNA: TGTGCCAGCAGCTTGGGGACTAGTTTCGAGCAGTACTTC
CDR3 protein: CASSLGTSFEQYF
J gene: TRBJ2-7
clone size: NA
V gene: TRBV5-6
D gene: TRBD2

CDR3 DNA: TGTGCCAGCAGTCCTCTCCACGAGGGTCTAAGGAGCAATCAGCCCCAGCATTTT
CDR3 protein: CASSPLHEGLRSNQPQHF
J gene: TRBJ1-5
clone size: NA
V gene: TRBV6-6
D gene: NA

CDR3 DNA: TGTGCCAGCAGCAATAACGGGGGGAGAGGAAACTATGGCTACACCTTC
CDR3 protein: CASSNNGGRGNYGYTF
J gene: TRBJ1-2
clone size: once
V gene: TRBV5-4
D gene: NA

CDR3 DNA: TGTGCCACCAGTGACCCCGGTTTCGTCCTGACTTTC
CDR3 protein: CATSDPGFVLTF
J gene: TRBJ2-6
clone size: NA
V gene: TRBV24-1
D gene: NA

CDR3 DNA: TGTGCCAGCGGGCGGGCACACAATGAGCAGTTCTTC
CDR3 protein: CASGRAHNEQFF
J gene: TRBJ2-1
clone size: NA
V gene: TRBV18
D gene: NA

CDR3 DNA: TGTGCCACCAGTGCCGGGAAATACGGGACACTTCAAGAGACCCAGTACTTC
CDR3 protein: CATSAGKYGTLQETQYF
J gene: TRBJ2-5
clone size: many
V gene: TRBV24-1
D gene: NA

CDR3 DNA: TGTGCCAGCAGCTTGGGTCCAGCGGGGGCTTACGAGCAGTACTTC
CDR3 protein: CASSLGPAGAYEQYF
J gene: TRBJ2-7
clone size: NA
V gene: TRBV5-6
D gene: TRBD2

CDR3 DNA: TGTGCCAGCAGTTTATGGGGGGAAGAGACCCAGTACTTC
CDR3 protein: CASSLWGEETQYF
J gene: TRBJ2-5
clone size: NA
V gene: TRBV27
D gene: NA

CDR3 DNA: TGTGCCATCAGTGAGATCTCCGTCTCCGAGCAGTACTTC
CDR3 protein: CAISEISVSEQYF
J gene: TRBJ2-7
clone size: NA
V gene: TRBV10-3
D gene: NA

CDR3 DNA: TGTGCCAGCAGCTTGCATCCTACCTACGAGCAGTACTTC
CDR3 protein: CASSLHPTYEQYF
J gene: TRBJ2-7
clone size: NA
V gene: TRBV5-8
D gene: NA

CDR3 DNA: TGTGCCAGCAGTTACTCAAGGACAGCTACAGATACGCAGTATTTT
CDR3 protein: CASSYSRTATDTQYF
J gene: TRBJ2-3
clone size: NA
V gene: TRBV6-6
D gene: NA

CDR3 DNA: TGTGCCAGCAGCCCCGTGGGTATGGGGCGGGAGACCCAGTACTTC
CDR3 protein: CASSPVGMGRETQYF
J gene: TRBJ2-5
clone size: NA
V gene: TRBV7-2
D gene: NA

CDR3 DNA: TGCGCCAGCAGCGGCGCGGGTTGGGGGAACACTGAAGCTTTCTTT
CDR3 protein: CASSGAGWGNTEAFF
J gene: TRBJ1-1
clone size: NA
V gene: TRBV5-1
D gene: NA

CDR3 DNA: TGTGCCAGCAGCTTGGCTGGGACAGGGGGCTTATACGAGCAGTACTTC
CDR3 protein: CASSLAGTGGLYEQYF
J gene: TRBJ2-7
clone size: many
V gene: TRBV5-6
D gene: TRBD1

CDR3 DNA: TGTGCCAGCAGTTACTCGAGGATGGGCACTGAAGCTTTCTTT
CDR3 protein: CASSYSRMGTEAFF
J gene: TRBJ1-1
clone size: NA
V gene: TRBV6-6
D gene: NA

CDR3 DNA: TGTGCCAGCAGTCCCCGGGCGGGAGGAGGGGAGGCCGGGGAGCTGTTTTTT
CDR3 protein: CASSPRAGGGEAGELFF
J gene: TRBJ2-2
clone size: NA
V gene: TRBV7-2
D gene: TRBD2

CDR3 DNA: TGTGCCAGCCAGACCCAGGGGTACTTAGGAGAAAAACTGTTTTTT
CDR3 protein: CASQTQGYLGEKLFF
J gene: TRBJ1-4
clone size: NA
V gene: TRBV2
D gene: NA